Listed here are 22 T cell receptor beta chains from one sample, sequenced in a study of cytomegalovirus exposure and HLA in healthy donors (dated by TCRdb to 2016 to 2017). Libraries were made using the immunoSEQ multiplex PCR assay. The multiplex PCR relied on a mix of 60 forward primers for TCR Vbeta segments and 13 reverse primers for TCR Jbeta segments. TCRdb retrieved this table from immuneACCESS and kept in-frame rearrangements only. Not all clones are present; in checked studies, unresolved V genes account for under half, and no reason is known for the remainder. The sample records about 130,000 clones, approximately 85% of which are singletons. The top ten clonotypes cover around 1.7% of the sample. Sequenced: PBMCs. These receptors came from a boy aged 5-17 years in good health and CMV-seronegative.

The J gene is TRBJ2-1, the V gene TRBV2; a weak D match, TRBD2 (6 bases). The CDR3 runs to 15 residues. Germline V gene sequence: CDR1 SNHLY, CDR2 FYNNEI. V was shortened by 7 bases and J by 7 bases, with 20 bases between the two germline ends. The CDR3 region is CASTLGGTGRNEQFF. The CDR3 nucleotides read TGTGCCAGCACTTTAGGAGGGACTGGACGAAATGAGCAGTTCTTC.

The rearrangement uses TRBV5-1 and TRBJ1-5, with 7 bases lining up with TRBD1. CDR1 is SGHRS and CDR2 is YFSETQ in the germline V gene. The V gene end was trimmed by 1 base and the J gene end by 5 bases; junction bases not matched to a gene: 0. The CDR3 sequence is 13 residues long. CDR3 DNA sequence: TGCGCCAGCAGCTTGCAGGGGGATCAGCCCCAGCATTTT. Translation: CASSLQGDQPQHF.

The V and J genes are TRBV30 and TRBJ2-7; TRBD1 matches 10 bases. With 5 bases clipped from V and 4 bases from J, the junction kept 17 bases outside the gene matches. CDR3 length equals 17 residues. In germline, CDR1 is GTSNPN, CDR2 SVGIG (reference sequence). The CDR3 bases are TGTGCCTGGCACGGCCGACAGGGGGCGTCTAGCGGTTACGAGCAGTACTTC. The encoded protein is CAWHGRQGASSGYEQYF.

The chain has TRBV5-8 and TRBJ1-5, with TRBD1 matching over 10 bases. V lost 1 base and J lost 5; bases outside the gene matches: 3. The germline V gene encodes CDR1 SGHTS and CDR2 YDEGEE. The CDR3 sequence is 15 residues long. The CDR3 here is CASSLSGTGDQPQHF. The CDR3 coding sequence is TGTGCCAGCAGCTTGTCCGGGACAGGGGATCAGCCCCAGCATTTT.

The chain combines TRBV9 with TRBJ1-5, with 10 bases that match TRBD1. Germline CDR1 reads SGDLS; CDR2 reads YYNGEE. The CDR3 covers 17 residues. The V gene end was trimmed by 0 bases and the J gene end by 0 bases; junction bases not matched to a gene: 3. The DNA of the CDR3 is TGTGCCAGCAGCGTAGGGGACAGGGGAGCTAGCAATCAGCCCCAGCATTTT. It translates to CASSVGDRGASNQPQHF.

The rearrangement links TRBV4-3 to TRBJ2-3, with TRBD1 matching over 9 bases. This CDR3 is built from 17 residues. The ends lost 1 base at V and 1 base at J; junction bases unmatched: 6. Germline loops: CDR1 LGHNA, CDR2 YSLEER. The CDR3 loop reads CASSQVATGGGTDTQYF. As DNA, the CDR3 is TGCGCCAGCAGCCAAGTGGCAACAGGGGGCGGCACAGATACGCAGTATTTT.

This clone showed up just once. The V call is TRBV13, the J call TRBJ1-2, with D maybe TRBD1 (6 bases). Between the trimmed V and J ends, which lost 10 bases and 5 bases, there was a span of 11 bases. This CDR3 is built from 11 residues. CDR1 is PRHDT, CDR2 FYEKMQ, per germline (reference sequence). CDR3 residues: CATGQSYGYTF. The DNA of the CDR3 is TGTGCCACTGGACAGAGTTATGGCTACACCTTC. The whole variable domain, filled in from reference TRBV13 and TRBJ1-2, reads AAGVIQSPRHLIKEKRETATLKCYPIPRHDTVYWYQQGPGQDPQFLISFYEKMQSDKGSIPDRFSAQQFSDYHSELNMSSLELGDSALYFCATGQSYGYTFGSGTRLTVV.

In this sample, this clone turned up once. The chain recombines TRBV11-2 with TRBJ2-1; the match to TRBD2 covers 10 bases. V shed 1 base and J 6 bases; nucleotides not matched to a gene: 3. The length of the CDR3 is 15 residues. Germline V CDR1 and CDR2: SGHAT, FQNNGV. CDR3 amino acids: CASSLALAGANEQFF. The CDR3 DNA is TGTGCCAGCAGCTTAGCGCTAGCGGGAGCCAATGAGCAGTTCTTC.

As DNA, the CDR3 is TGTGCCAGCGGCTACAGGGAGGGCTACACCTTC. Protein: CASGYREGYTF. This chain uses TRBV7-9 with TRBJ1-2; D perhaps matches TRBD1 (6 bases). V was trimmed by 8 bases and J by 8 bases, leaving 12 bases between them. This CDR3 contains 11 residues. Germline V gene data show CDR1 as SEHNR and CDR2 as FQNEAQ (reference sequence). The entire variable domain, with the rest obtained from reference TRBV7-9 and TRBJ1-2, is as follows: DTGVSQNPRHKITKRGQNVTFRCDPISEHNRLYWYRQTLGQGPEFLTYFQNEAQLEKSRLLSDRFSAERPKGSFSTLEIQRTEQGDSAMYLCASGYREGYTFGSGTRLTVV.

J is TRBJ2-7 and V is TRBV27; 9 nucleotides line up with TRBD1. J gave up 4 bases and V 5 bases, and 9 bases lay outside the gene matches. Germline assignment: CDR1 MNHEY and CDR2 SMNVEV (reference sequence). The CDR3 contains 15 residues. CDR3 residues: CASSPTGTGKYEQYF. The DNA of the CDR3 is TGTGCCAGCAGTCCAACCGGGACAGGGAAGTACGAGCAGTACTTC.

This chain connects TRBV2 to TRBJ1-5; D perhaps matches TRBD1 (5 bases). Germline assignment: CDR1 SNHLY and CDR2 FYNNEI. The CDR3 consists of 14 residues. V lost 3 bases to trimming and J lost 2 bases, with 8 bases between them. In nucleotides, the CDR3 is TGTGCCAGCAGTGAGGGAGGGGGCAATCAGCCCCAGCATTTT. Protein: CASSEGGGNQPQHF.

This clone was recorded a few times. The V and J genes are TRBV10-3 and TRBJ2-2; the D gene is possibly TRBD1 (5 bases). The germline gives CDR1 ENHRY, CDR2 SYGVKD. Trimming pared 7 bases from V and 6 bases from J, leaving 12 bases between. The CDR3 sequence is 13 residues long. CDR3 DNA sequence: TGTGCCATCAATAGGGGAAAACCCGGGGAGCTGTTTTTT. Protein: CAINRGKPGELFF.

The chain carries TRBV4-1 and TRBJ2-2, with 7 bases lining up with TRBD1. Germline lookup yields CDR1 MGHRA and CDR2 YSYEKL. The J segment lost 0 bases and the V segment lost 1 base, leaving 5 bases of the junction unmatched. The CDR3 is 17 amino acids. CDR3 in amino acids: CASSQGKGATNTGELFF. The CDR3 region has the DNA TGCGCCAGCAGCCAAGGCAAGGGGGCGACGAACACCGGGGAGCTGTTTTTT.

V gene TRBV13 combines with J gene TRBJ2-1; 7 bases match TRBD2. The germline CDR1 and CDR2 sequences are PRHDT and FYEKMQ (reference sequence). This CDR3 contains 14 residues. V lost 2 bases to trimming and J lost 5 bases; unmatched junction nucleotides: 3. The CDR3 nucleotides read TGTGCCAGCAGCTTAAGGCTAGCGGACAATGAGCAGTTCTTC. It translates to CASSLRLADNEQFF. Based on the CDR3 plus reference TRBV13 and TRBJ2-1, the full variable domain is AAGVIQSPRHLIKEKRETATLKCYPIPRHDTVYWYQQGPGQDPQFLISFYEKMQSDKGSIPDRFSAQQFSDYHSELNMSSLELGDSALYFCASSLRLADNEQFFGPGTRLTVL.

On this clone itself: The sample carries other DNA sequences with the same CDR3. This chain connects TRBV5-1 to TRBJ2-1; maybe TRBD2 (7 bases). The CDR3 is made up of 16 amino acids. CDR1 and CDR2 from the germline V gene are SGHRS and YFSETQ. Trimming removed 0 bases from V and 4 bases from J, with 14 bases in between. CDR3 sequence (DNA): TGCGCCAGCAGCTTGGAGGCGGGGGCTGGGTACAATGAGCAGTTCTTC. As protein: CASSLEAGAGYNEQFF.

The chain couples TRBV5-1 to TRBJ2-1; TRBD2 agrees at 7 bases. This CDR3 has 14 residues. Per germline, CDR1 SGHRS and CDR2 YFSETQ. J was trimmed by 5 bases and V by 7 bases; bases with no gene match: 9. The CDR3 coding sequence is TGCGCCAGCTCTAGCGGACCGGGGGACAATGAGCAGTTCTTC. Amino acids: CASSSGPGDNEQFF.

CDR3 protein: CSVEVGRAIGELFF. The CDR3 DNA sequence: TGCAGCGTTGAAGTTGGGAGGGCCATCGGGGAGCTGTTTTTT. The V gene is TRBV29-1, the J gene TRBJ2-2; TRBD2 matches 7 bases. Germline assignment: CDR1 SQVTM and CDR2 ANQGSEA. Trimming at V came to 1 base and at J to 7 bases, leaving 6 bases not matched to a gene. The CDR3 runs 14 residues.

The chain is built from TRBV4-3 and TRBJ1-1; maybe TRBD1 (6 bases). The CDR3 spans 16 residues. Between the trimmed V and J ends, which lost 4 bases and 0 bases, there was a span of 15 bases. Germline CDR1 is LGHNA and CDR2 is YSLEER. CDR3 nucleotides: TGCGCCAGCAGCCGAGAAGTACAGGGCATGAACACTGAAGCTTTCTTT. It specifies CASSREVQGMNTEAFF.

The chain is built from TRBV27 and TRBJ2-7, with 12 bases matching TRBD1. Trimming cost V 6 bases and J 1 base; bases outside gene matches: 4. Germline lookup yields CDR1 MNHEY and CDR2 SMNVEV (reference sequence). The CDR3 totals 15 residues. CDR3 sequence: CASRWGQGASYEQYF. The CDR3 DNA reads as TGTGCCAGCAGGTGGGGACAGGGGGCTTCCTACGAGCAGTACTTC.

V gene TRBV7-2 combines with J gene TRBJ2-7, with unresolved D. Trimming took off 5 bases at V and 5 bases at J, with 16 bases between the two ends. CDR1 is SGHTA, CDR2 FQGNSA, per germline. The CDR3 is 14 residues long. CDR3 coding DNA: TGTGCCAGCAGCGGTGGGCTCTCCCACCACGAGCAGTACTTC. Residues: CASSGGLSHHEQYF.

The chain uses TRBV25-1 and TRBJ1-4, with D unresolved. Germline V gene lookup returns CDR1 MGHDK and CDR2 SYGVNS. Trimming stripped 3 bases from V and 8 bases from J, with 16 bases between. The CDR3 totals 15 residues. This CDR3 reads CASSDSQEKVEKLFF. CDR3 nucleotide sequence: TGTGCCAGCAGTGACTCCCAGGAAAAGGTGGAAAAACTGTTTTTT.

This clone has more than one count but fewer than ten. The genes are TRBV7-9 and TRBJ1-4; D ambiguous. The V end lost 2 bases, the J end lost 6 bases, and 22 bases lay between the germline ends. Germline CDR1 SEHNR, CDR2 FQNEAQ (reference sequence). The CDR3 covers 18 residues. The CDR3 reads CASSLFQPTTNADEKLFF. DNA for the CDR3: TGTGCCAGCAGCTTATTTCAGCCCACGACCAATGCGGATGAAAAACTGTTTTTT.